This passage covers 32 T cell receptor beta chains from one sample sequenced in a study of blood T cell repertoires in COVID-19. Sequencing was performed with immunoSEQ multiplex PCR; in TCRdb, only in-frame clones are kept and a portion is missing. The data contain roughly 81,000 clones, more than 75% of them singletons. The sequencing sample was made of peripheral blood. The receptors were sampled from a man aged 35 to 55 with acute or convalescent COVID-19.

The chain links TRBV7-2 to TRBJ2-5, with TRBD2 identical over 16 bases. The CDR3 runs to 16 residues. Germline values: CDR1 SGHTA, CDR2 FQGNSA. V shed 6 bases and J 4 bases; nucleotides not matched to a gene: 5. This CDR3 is CASRPGLAGGPETQYF. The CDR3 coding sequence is TGTGCCAGCAGACCGGGACTAGCGGGGGGGCCAGAGACCCAGTACTTC.

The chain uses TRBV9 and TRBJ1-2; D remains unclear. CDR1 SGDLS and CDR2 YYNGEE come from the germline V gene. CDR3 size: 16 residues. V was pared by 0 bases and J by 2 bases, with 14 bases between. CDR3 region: CASSVGPDLGNYGYTF. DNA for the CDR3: TGTGCCAGCAGCGTAGGGCCTGATTTGGGCAACTATGGCTACACCTTC. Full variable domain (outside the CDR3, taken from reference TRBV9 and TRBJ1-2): DSGVTQTPKHLITATGQRVTLRCSPRSGDLSVYWYQQSLDQGLQFLIQYYNGEERAKGNILERFSAQQFPDLHSELNLSSLELGDSALYFCASSVGPDLGNYGYTFGSGTRLTVV.

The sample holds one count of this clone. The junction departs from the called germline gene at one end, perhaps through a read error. CDR3 DNA sequence: TGTGCTAGCAGCCCGGGACTAGGGGCCTACAATGAGCAGTTCTTC. Protein product: CASSPGLGAYNEQFF. The chain employs TRBV7-7 and TRBJ2-1; 8 nucleotides match TRBD2. Per the germline V gene, CDR1 is SSHAT and CDR2 is FNYEAQ (reference sequence). CDR3 length equals 15 residues.

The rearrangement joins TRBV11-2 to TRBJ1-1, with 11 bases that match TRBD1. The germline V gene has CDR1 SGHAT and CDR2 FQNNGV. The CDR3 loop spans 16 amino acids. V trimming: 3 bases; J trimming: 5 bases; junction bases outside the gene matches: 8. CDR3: CASSFAGTGGWTEAFF. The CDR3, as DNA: TGTGCCAGCAGCTTCGCCGGGACAGGGGGATGGACTGAAGCTTTCTTT.

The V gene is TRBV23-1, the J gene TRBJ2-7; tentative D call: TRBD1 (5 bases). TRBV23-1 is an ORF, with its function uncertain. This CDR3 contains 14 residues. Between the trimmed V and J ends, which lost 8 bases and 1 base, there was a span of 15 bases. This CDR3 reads CASPQRAGSYEQYF. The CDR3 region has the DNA TGCGCCAGCCCCCAAAGGGCAGGGTCCTACGAGCAGTACTTC.

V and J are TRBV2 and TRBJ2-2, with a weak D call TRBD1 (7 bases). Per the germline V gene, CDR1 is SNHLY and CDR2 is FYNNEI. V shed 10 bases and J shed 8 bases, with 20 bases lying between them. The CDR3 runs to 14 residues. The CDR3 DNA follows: TGTGCCACCCGGGGGACAGCCCGTCGTGGGGAGCTGTTTTTT. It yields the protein CATRGTARRGELFF. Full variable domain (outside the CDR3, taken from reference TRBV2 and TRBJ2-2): EPEVTQTPSHQVTQMGQEVILRCVPISNHLYFYWYRQILGQKVEFLVSFYNNEISEKSEIFDDQFSVERPDGSNFTLKIRSTKLEDSAMYFCATRGTARRGELFFGEGSRLTVL.

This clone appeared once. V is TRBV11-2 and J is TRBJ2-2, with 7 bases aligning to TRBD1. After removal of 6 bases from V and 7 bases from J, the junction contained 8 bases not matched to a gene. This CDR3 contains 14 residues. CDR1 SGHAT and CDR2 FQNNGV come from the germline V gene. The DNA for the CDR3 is TGTGCCAGCAGTCCAGACAGGGTTGTCGGGGAGCTGTTTTTT. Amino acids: CASSPDRVVGELFF.

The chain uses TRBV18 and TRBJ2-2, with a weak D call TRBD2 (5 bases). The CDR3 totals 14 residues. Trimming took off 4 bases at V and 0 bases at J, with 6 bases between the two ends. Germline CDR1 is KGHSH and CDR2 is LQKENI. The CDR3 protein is CASSQDSNTGELFF. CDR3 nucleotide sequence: TGTGCCAGCTCACAGGACTCGAACACCGGGGAGCTGTTTTTT. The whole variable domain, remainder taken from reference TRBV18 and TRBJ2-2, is NAGVMQNPRHLVRRRGQEARLRCSPMKGHSHVYWYRQLPEEGLKFMVYLQKENIIDESGMPKERFSAEFPKEGPSILRIQQVVRGDSAAYFCASSQDSNTGELFFGEGSRLTVL.

The CDR3: CASSHGTGFGQYF. Here the CDR3 DNA reads TGTGCCAGCAGCCACGGGACAGGGTTCGGGCAGTACTTC. The genes are TRBV11-2 and TRBJ2-7, with 9 bases lining up with TRBD1. Unmatched junction bases numbered 8, after V lost 5 bases and J lost 9 bases. The CDR3 loop spans 13 amino acids. Germline V gene lookup returns CDR1 SGHAT and CDR2 FQNNGV.

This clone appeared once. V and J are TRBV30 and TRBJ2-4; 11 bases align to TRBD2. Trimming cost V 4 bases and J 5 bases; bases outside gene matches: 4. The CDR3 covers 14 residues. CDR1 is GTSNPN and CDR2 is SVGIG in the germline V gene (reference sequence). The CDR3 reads CAWKLAGAQNIQYF. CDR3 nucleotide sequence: TGTGCCTGGAAACTAGCGGGAGCACAAAACATTCAGTACTTC.

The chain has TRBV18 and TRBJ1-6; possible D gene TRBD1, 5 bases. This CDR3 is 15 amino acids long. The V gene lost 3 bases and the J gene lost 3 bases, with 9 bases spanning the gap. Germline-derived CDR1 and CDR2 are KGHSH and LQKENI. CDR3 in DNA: TGTGCCAGCTCACCCCTTGACAGCTATAATTCACCCCTCCACTTT. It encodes CASSPLDSYNSPLHF.

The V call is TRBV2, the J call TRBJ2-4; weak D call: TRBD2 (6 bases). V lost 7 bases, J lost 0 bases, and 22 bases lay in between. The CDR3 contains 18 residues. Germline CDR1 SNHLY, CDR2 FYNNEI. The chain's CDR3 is CASTGYRRREQAKNIQYF. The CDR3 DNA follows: TGTGCCAGCACCGGATACCGGCGGCGGGAACAAGCCAAAAACATTCAGTACTTC. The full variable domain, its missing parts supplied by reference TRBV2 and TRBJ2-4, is EPEVTQTPSHQVTQMGQEVILRCVPISNHLYFYWYRQILGQKVEFLVSFYNNEISEKSEIFDDQFSVERPDGSNFTLKIRSTKLEDSAMYFCASTGYRRREQAKNIQYFGAGTRLSVL.

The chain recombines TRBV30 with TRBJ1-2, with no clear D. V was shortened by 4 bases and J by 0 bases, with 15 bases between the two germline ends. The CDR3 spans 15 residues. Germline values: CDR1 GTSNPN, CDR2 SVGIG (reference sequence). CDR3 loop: CAWTKRAVTNYGYTF. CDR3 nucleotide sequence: TGTGCCTGGACTAAGCGGGCAGTTACTAACTATGGCTACACCTTC.

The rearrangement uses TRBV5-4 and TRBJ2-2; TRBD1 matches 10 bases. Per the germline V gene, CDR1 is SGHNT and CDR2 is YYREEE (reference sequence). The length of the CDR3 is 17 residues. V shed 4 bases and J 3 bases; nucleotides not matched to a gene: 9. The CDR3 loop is CASSAPGQGSDTGELFF. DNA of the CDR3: TGTGCCAGCAGCGCGCCGGGACAGGGGTCGGACACCGGGGAGCTGTTTTTT.

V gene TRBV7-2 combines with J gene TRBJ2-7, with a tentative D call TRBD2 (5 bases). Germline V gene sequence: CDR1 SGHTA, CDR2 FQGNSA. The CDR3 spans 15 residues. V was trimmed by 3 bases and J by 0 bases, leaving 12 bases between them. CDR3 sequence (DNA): TGTGCCAGCAGCTTGAGGGCGGGTAGCTCCTACGAGCAGTACTTC. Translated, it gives CASSLRAGSSYEQYF.

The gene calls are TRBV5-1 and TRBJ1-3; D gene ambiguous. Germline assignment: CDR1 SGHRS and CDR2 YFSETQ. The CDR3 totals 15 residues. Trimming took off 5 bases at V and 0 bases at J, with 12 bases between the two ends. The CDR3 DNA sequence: TGCGCCAGCAGTAGAGATGAATACTCTGGAAACACCATATATTTT. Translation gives CASSRDEYSGNTIYF.

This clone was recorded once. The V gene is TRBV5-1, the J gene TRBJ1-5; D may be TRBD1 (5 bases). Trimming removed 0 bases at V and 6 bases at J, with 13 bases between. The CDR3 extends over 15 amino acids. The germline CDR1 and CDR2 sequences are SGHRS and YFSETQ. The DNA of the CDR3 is TGCGCCAGCAGCTTGGAGGGGAGGGCGGGTCAGCCCCAGCATTTT. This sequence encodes CASSLEGRAGQPQHF.

CDR3 sequence reads: CASSQWDSNGYTF. Written as DNA, the CDR3 is TGTGCCAGCAGCCAATGGGACAGTAACGGCTACACCTTC. This chain connects TRBV3-1 (or the pseudogene TRBV3-2) to TRBJ1-2, with 7 bases that match TRBD1. CDR1 LGHDT and CDR2 YNNKEL come from the germline V gene (reference sequence). The CDR3 has 13 residues. V lost 2 bases to trimming and J lost 8 bases; unmatched junction nucleotides: 5.

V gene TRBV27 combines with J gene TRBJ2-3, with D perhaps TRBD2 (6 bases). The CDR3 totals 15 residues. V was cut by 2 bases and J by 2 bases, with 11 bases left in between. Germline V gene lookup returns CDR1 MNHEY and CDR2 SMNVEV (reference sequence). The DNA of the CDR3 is TGTGCCAGCAGTTTACGGGCGGGGTCCACAGATACGCAGTATTTT. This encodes CASSLRAGSTDTQYF.

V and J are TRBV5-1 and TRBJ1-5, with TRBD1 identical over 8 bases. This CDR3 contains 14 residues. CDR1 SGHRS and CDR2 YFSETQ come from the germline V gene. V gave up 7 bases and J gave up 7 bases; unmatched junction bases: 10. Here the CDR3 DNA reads TGCGCCAGCGCGGAGGACAGGGCGGACCAGCCCCAGCATTTT. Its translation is CASAEDRADQPQHF.

The CDR3 is CASSSPGQGTDTQYF. CDR3 coding DNA: TGTGCCAGCAGTTCACCGGGACAGGGCACAGATACGCAGTATTTT. The chain has TRBV6-6 and TRBJ2-3, with 8 nucleotides matching TRBD1. CDR3 length equals 15 residues. Trimming removed 4 bases from V and 1 base from J; junction bases left unmatched: 4. Germline V lookup: CDR1 MNHNY, CDR2 SVGAGI (reference sequence).

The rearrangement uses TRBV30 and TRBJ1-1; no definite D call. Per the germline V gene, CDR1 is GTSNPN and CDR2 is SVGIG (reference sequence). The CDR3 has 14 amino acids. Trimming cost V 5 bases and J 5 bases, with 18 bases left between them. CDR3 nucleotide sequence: TGTGCCTGGGACAAGTGGAGTGGTGGGACTGAAGCTTTCTTT. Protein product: CAWDKWSGGTEAFF.

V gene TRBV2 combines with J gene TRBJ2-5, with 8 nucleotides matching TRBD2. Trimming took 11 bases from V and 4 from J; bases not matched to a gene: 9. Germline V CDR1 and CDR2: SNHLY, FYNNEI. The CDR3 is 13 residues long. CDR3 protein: CAGRAGGTETQYF. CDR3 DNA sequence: TGTGCCGGCCGGGCGGGAGGCACAGAGACCCAGTACTTC.

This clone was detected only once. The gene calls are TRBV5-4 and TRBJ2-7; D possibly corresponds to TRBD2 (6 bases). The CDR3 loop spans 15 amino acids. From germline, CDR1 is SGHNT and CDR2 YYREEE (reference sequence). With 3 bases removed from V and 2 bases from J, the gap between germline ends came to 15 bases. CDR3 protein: CASSWFRGDPYEQYF. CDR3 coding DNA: TGTGCCAGCAGCTGGTTTCGCGGGGACCCCTACGAGCAGTACTTC.

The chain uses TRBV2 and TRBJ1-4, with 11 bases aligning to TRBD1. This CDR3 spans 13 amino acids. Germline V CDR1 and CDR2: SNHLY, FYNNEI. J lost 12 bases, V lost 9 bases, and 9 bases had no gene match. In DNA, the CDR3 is TGTGCCAGTAGGACAGGGGGCAAGACGGAACTGTTTTTT. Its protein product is CASRTGGKTELFF.

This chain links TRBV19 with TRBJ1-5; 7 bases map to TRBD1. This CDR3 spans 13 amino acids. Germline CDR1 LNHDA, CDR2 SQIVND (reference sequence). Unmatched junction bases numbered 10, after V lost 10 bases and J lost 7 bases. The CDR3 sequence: CATTDRSGQPQHF. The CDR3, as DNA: TGTGCCACTACGGACAGGTCAGGACAGCCCCAGCATTTT.

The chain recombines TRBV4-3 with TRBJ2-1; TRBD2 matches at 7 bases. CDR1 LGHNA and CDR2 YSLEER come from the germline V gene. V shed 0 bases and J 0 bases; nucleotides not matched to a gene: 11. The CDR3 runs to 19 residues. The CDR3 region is CASSQDLGSGETSYNEQFF. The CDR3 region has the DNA TGCGCCAGCAGCCAAGATCTGGGGAGCGGGGAAACCTCCTACAATGAGCAGTTCTTC.

The CDR3 protein is CASSRQGGDEQFF. As DNA, the CDR3 is TGTGCCAGCAGCCGACAGGGGGGCGATGAGCAGTTCTTC. V usage is TRBV25-1 and J usage is TRBJ2-1, with 9 bases that match TRBD1. CDR1 is MGHDK and CDR2 is SYGVNS in the germline V gene. CDR3 size: 13 residues. Unmatched junction bases numbered 5, after V lost 6 bases and J lost 8 bases.

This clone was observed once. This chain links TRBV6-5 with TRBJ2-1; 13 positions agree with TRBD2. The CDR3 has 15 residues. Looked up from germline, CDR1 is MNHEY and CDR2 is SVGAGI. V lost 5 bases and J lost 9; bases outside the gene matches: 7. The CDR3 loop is CASSKTSGGLGEQFF. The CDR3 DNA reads TGTGCCAGCAGTAAGACTAGCGGGGGGCTAGGTGAGCAGTTCTTC.

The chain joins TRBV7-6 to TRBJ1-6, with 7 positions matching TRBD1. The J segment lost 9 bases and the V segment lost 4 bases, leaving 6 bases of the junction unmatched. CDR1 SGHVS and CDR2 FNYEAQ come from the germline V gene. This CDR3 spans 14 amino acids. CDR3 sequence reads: CASSSYRGGSPLHF. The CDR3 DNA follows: TGTGCCAGCAGCTCCTACAGGGGCGGTTCACCCCTCCACTTT.

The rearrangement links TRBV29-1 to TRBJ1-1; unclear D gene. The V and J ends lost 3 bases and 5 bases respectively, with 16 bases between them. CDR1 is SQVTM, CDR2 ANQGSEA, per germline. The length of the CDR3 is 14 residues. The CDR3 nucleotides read TGCAGCGTTGATATACCGGAGGATGGGACTGAAGCTTTCTTT. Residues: CSVDIPEDGTEAFF.

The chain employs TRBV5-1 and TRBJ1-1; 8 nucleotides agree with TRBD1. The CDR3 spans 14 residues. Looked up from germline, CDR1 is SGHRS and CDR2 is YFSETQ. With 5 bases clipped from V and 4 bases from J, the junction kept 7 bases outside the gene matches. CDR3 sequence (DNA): TGCGCCAGCAGTTTGTCAGGGGGCTTCACTGAAGCTTTCTTT. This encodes CASSLSGGFTEAFF. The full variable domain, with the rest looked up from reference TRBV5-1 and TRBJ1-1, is KAGVTQTPRYLIKTRGQQVTLSCSPISGHRSVSWYQQTPGQGLQFLFEYFSETQRNKGNFPGRFSGRQFSNSRSEMNVSTLELGDSALYLCASSLSGGFTEAFFGQGTRLTVV.